This T cell receptor beta chain originates from a study of T cell changes during pregnancy in multiple sclerosis. J was trimmed by 3 bases and V by 2 bases; bases with no gene match: 6. The germline CDR1 and CDR2 sequences are MNHEY and SVGAGI. The CDR3 runs to 15 residues. Some clones are missing from TCRdb's copy, which holds only in-frame ones; the method was immunoSEQ multiplex PCR. The sample shows around 95,000 clones, nearly 95% of them seen only once. The origin of this receptor is a female donor in good health, enrolled as a control in a pregnancy study. Sequences were derived from peripheral blood, sampled after pregnancy. V is TRBV6-5 and J is TRBJ1-1, with 7 bases identical to TRBD1. CDR3 coding DNA: TGTGCCAGCAGTTACCGAAACCAGGGGGACACTGAAGCTTTCTTT. Residues: CASSYRNQGDTEAFF.